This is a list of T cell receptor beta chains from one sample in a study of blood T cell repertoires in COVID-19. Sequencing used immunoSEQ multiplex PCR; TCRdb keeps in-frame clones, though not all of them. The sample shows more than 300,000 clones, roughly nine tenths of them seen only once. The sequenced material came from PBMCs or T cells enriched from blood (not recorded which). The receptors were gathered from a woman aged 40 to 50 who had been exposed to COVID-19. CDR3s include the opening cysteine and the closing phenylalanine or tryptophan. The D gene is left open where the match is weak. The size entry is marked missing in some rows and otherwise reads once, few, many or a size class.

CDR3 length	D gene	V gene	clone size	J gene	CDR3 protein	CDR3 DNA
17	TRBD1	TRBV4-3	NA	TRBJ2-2	CASKNRDRGPNTGELFF	TGCGCCAGCAAAAACCGGGACAGGGGGCCCAACACCGGGGAGCTGTTTTTT
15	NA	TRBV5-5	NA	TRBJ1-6	CASSSGEGWNSPLHF	TGTGCCAGCAGCTCGGGGGAGGGCTGGAATTCACCCCTCCACTTT
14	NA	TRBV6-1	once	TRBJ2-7	CASSEWAATYEQYF	TGTGCCAGCAGTGAATGGGCAGCTACCTACGAGCAGTACTTC
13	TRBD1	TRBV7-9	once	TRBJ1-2	CASSQGQGSVYTF	TGTGCCAGCAGCCAAGGACAGGGATCAGTCTACACCTTC
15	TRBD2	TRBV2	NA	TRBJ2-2	CASRRLAANTGELFF	TGTGCCAGCCGGAGGCTAGCGGCGAACACCGGGGAGCTGTTTTTT
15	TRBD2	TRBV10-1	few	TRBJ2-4	CASRTSGGRKNIQYF	TGCGCCAGCAGGACTAGCGGGGGTCGCAAAAACATTCAGTACTTC
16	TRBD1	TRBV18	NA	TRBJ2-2	CASSPSQGASTGELFF	TGTGCCAGCTCACCATCCCAGGGGGCTTCCACCGGGGAGCTGTTTTTT
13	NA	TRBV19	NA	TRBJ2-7	CASSIGWAYEQYF	TGTGCCAGTAGTATTGGGTGGGCTTACGAGCAGTACTTC
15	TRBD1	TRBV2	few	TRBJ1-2	CASSVGTGAGDGYTF	TGTGCCAGCAGCGTTGGGACAGGGGCCGGGGATGGCTACACCTTC
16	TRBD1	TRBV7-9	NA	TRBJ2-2	CASSSRTGSNTGELFF	TGTGCCAGCAGCTCGCGGACAGGGTCGAACACCGGGGAGCTGTTTTTT
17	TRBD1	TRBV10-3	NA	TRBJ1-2	CAISESLPGQGPYGYTF	TGTGCCATCAGTGAGTCTCTCCCGGGACAGGGACCCTATGGCTACACCTTC
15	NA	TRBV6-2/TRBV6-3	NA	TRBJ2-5	CASSPLRLHVETQYF	TGTGCCAGCAGCCCTCTCCGACTCCATGTGGAGACCCAGTACTTC
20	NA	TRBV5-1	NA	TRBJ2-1	CASSSGLQGLREGGHNEQFF	TGCGCCAGCAGCTCCGGCCTTCAGGGGTTACGGGAAGGAGGTCACAATGAGCAGTTCTTC
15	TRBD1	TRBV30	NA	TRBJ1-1	CAWKGDSFMNTEAFF	TGTGCCTGGAAAGGGGACAGTTTCATGAACACTGAAGCTTTCTTT
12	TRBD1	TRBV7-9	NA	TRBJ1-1	CASSDGQGGAFF	TGTGCCAGCAGCGACGGACAGGGAGGAGCTTTCTTT
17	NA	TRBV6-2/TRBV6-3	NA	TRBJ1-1	CASSYSSGSPSQTEAFF	TGTGCCAGCAGTTACTCGTCCGGGAGCCCCAGTCAGACTGAAGCTTTCTTT
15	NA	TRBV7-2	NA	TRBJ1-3	CASSSKTGSGNTIYF	TGTGCCAGCAGCTCCAAGACTGGGTCTGGAAACACCATATATTTT
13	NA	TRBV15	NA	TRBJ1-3	CATSVRSGNTIYF	TGTGCCACCAGCGTTAGATCTGGAAACACCATATATTTT
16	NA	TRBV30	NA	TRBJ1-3	CAWDGETGQSGNTIYF	TGTGCCTGGGATGGGGAAACAGGCCAATCGGGAAACACCATATATTTT
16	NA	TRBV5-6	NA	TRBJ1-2	CASSLPGSYANYGYTF	TGTGCCAGCAGCTTACCAGGGTCCTATGCTAACTATGGCTACACCTTC
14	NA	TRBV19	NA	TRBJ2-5	CASSRVATQETQYF	TGTGCCAGTAGTCGGGTAGCGACCCAAGAGACCCAGTACTTC
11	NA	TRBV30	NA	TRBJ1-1	CAWSLGQEAFF	TGTGCCTGGAGCCTAGGACAGGAAGCTTTCTTT
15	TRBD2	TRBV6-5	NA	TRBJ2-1	CASSYREASYNEQFF	TGTGCCAGCAGTTACCGGGAGGCGTCCTACAATGAGCAGTTCTTC
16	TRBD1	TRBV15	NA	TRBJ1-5	CATSDNRQGNNQPQHF	TGTGCCACCAGCGATAACCGACAGGGGAACAATCAGCCCCAGCATTTT
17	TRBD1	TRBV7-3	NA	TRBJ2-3	CASSPTIGRGLADTQYF	TGTGCCAGCAGCCCCACAATTGGCAGGGGGCTAGCAGATACGCAGTATTTT
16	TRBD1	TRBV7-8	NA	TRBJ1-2	CASSSKYGGTGDGYTF	TGTGCCAGCAGCTCCAAATATGGTGGTACAGGGGATGGCTACACCTTC
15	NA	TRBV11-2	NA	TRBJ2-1	CASSPLAGASHEQFF	TGTGCCAGCAGCCCCCTCGCGGGGGCAAGCCATGAGCAGTTCTTC
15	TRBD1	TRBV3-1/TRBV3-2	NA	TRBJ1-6	CASSPRQGESIALHF	TGTGCCAGCAGCCCGCGACAGGGGGAGTCTATAGCCCTCCACTTT
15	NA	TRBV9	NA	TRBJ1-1	CASSVVAGRGTEAFF	TGTGCCAGCAGCGTAGTGGCAGGGAGGGGGACTGAAGCTTTCTTT
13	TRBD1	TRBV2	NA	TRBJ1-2	CASRETGTGGYTF	TGTGCCAGCAGAGAGACAGGGACGGGCGGCTACACCTTC
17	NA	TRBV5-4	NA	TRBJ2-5	CASSFGGGRAGWETQYF	TGTGCCAGCAGCTTTGGTGGCGGTAGGGCGGGCTGGGAGACCCAGTACTTC
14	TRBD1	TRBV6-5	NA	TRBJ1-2	CASRVGQGSDGYTF	TGTGCCAGCAGAGTTGGACAGGGGTCGGATGGCTACACCTTC
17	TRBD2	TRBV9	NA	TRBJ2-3	CASSPRGASGRTDTQYF	TGTGCCAGCAGCCCCCGAGGGGCTAGCGGACGCACAGATACGCAGTATTTT
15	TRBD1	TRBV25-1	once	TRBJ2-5	CASSESDRFEETQYF	TGTGCCAGCAGTGAATCGGACAGGTTTGAAGAGACCCAGTACTTC
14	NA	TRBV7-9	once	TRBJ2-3	CASSLGAGGDTQYF	TGTGCCAGCAGCTTAGGGGCCGGGGGAGATACGCAGTATTTT
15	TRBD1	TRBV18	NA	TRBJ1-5	CASSPQGALNQPQHF	TGTGCCAGCTCACCCCAGGGGGCCCTCAATCAGCCCCAGCATTTT
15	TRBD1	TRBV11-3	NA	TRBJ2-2	CASSHRQGNTGELFF	TGTGCCAGCAGCCACCGACAGGGTAACACCGGGGAGCTGTTTTTT
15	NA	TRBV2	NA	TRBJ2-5	CASRALTGAQETQYF	TGTGCCAGCAGGGCTTTGACAGGAGCCCAAGAGACCCAGTACTTC
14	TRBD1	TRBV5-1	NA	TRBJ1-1	CASRQGASTTEAFF	TGCGCCAGCAGACAGGGGGCGAGCACCACTGAAGCTTTCTTT
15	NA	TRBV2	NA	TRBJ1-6	CASSERRIGISPLHF	TGTGCCAGCAGTGAACGCAGGATCGGAATTTCACCCCTCCACTTT
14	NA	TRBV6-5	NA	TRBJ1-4	CASSLGATNEKLFF	TGTGCCAGCAGTCTAGGGGCAACTAATGAAAAACTGTTTTTT
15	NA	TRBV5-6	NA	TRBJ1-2	CASSWEGVGPYGYTF	TGTGCCAGCAGCTGGGAGGGGGTAGGTCCTTATGGCTACACCTTC
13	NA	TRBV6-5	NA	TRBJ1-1	CASIRTAKAEAFF	TGTGCCAGCATTCGGACAGCCAAAGCTGAAGCTTTCTTT
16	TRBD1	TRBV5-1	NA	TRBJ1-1	CASSPRGTEGNTEAFF	TGCGCCAGCAGCCCGAGGGGGACAGAGGGTAACACTGAAGCTTTCTTT